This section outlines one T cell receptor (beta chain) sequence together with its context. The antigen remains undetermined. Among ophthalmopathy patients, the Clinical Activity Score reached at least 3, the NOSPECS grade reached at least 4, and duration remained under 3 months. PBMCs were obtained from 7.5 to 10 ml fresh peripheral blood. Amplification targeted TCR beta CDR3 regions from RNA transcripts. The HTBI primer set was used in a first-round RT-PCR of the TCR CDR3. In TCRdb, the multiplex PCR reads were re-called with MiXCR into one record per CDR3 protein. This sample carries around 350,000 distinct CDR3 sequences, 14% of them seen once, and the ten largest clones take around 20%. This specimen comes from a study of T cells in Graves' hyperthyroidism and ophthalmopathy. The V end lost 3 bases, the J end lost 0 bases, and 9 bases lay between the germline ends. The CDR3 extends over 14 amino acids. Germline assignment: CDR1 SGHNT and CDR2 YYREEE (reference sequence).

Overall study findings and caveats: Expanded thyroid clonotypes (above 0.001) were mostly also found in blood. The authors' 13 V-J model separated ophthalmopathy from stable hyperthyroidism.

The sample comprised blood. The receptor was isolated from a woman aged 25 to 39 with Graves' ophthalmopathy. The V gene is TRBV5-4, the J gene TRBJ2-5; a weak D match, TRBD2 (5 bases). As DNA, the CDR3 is TGTGCCAGCAGCTCAACCGGGAACCAAGAGACCCAGTACTTC. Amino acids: CASSSTGNQETQYF.